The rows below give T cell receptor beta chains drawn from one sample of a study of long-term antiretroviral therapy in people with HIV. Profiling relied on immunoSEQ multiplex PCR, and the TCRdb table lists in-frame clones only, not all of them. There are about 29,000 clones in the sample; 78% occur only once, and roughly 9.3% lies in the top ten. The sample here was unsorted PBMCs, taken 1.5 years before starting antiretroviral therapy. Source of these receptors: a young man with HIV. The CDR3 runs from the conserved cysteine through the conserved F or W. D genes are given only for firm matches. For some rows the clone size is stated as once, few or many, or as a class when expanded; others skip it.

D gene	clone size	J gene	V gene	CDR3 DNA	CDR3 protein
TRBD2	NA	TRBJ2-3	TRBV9	TGTGCCAGCAGCGCGGGGACTAGGGGAGATACGCAGTATTTT	CASSAGTRGDTQYF
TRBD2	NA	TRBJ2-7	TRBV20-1	TGCAGGATCTTAGCGGGATACGAGCAGTACTTC	CRILAGYEQYF
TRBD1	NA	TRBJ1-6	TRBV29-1	TGCAGCGTTGCGACAGGGACAAACTCACCCCTCCACTTT	CSVATGTNSPLHF
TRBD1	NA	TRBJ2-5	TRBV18	TGTGCCAGCTCACCACCGGGACAGGGGGAGACCCAGTACTTC	CASSPPGQGETQYF
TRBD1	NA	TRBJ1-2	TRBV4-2	TGTGCCAGCAGCCAAGAACAGGGGGCCAGCTATGGCTACACCTTC	CASSQEQGASYGYTF
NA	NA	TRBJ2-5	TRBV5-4	TGTGCCAGCAGCTTGGACAGGACCTCACAAGAGACCCAGTACTTC	CASSLDRTSQETQYF
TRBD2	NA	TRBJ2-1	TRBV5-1	TGCGCCAGCAGCTCCCTACTAGCGAAGGAGCAGTTCTTC	CASSSLLAKEQFF
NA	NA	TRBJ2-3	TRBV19	TGTGCCAGTAGACCCGGTGGGAGACGAGGGGGGGTTTTAGATACGCAGTATTTT	CASRPGGRRGGVLDTQYF
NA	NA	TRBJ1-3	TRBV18	TGTGCCAGCTCACCCCACGGGGAACCTGGAAACACCATATATTTT	CASSPHGEPGNTIYF
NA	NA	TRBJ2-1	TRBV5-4	TGTGCCAGCAGCTTGGATCAGGGAATTTTTCATGAGCAGTTCTTC	CASSLDQGIFHEQFF
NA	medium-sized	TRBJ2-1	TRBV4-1	TGCGCCAGCAGCTTCCAATCGGGGAATGAGCAGTTCTTC	CASSFQSGNEQFF
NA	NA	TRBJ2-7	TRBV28	TGTGCCAGCAGTTTTAGGACCTACGAGCAGTACTTC	CASSFRTYEQYF
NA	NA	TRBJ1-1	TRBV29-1	TGCAGCGTTGAACGGGACACTGAAGCTTTCTTT	CSVERDTEAFF
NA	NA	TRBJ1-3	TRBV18	TGTGCCAGCTCAGGACGTAACTCTGGAAACACCATATATTTT	CASSGRNSGNTIYF
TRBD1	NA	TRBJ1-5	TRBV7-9	TGTGCCAGCAGCCCGGGACAGGGTGATCAGCCCCAGCATTTT	CASSPGQGDQPQHF
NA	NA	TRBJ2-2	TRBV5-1	TGCGCCAGCAGCTTCACCCCGGCAGAAACAACCGGGGAGCTGTTTTTT	CASSFTPAETTGELFF
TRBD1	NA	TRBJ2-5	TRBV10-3	TGTGCCATCACCGCGGACAGGGGGCAAGAGACCCAGTACTTC	CAITADRGQETQYF
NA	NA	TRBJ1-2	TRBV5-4	TGTGCCAGCAGCTTGGGCGTCTATGTAAGGGTTGGCTACACCTTC	CASSLGVYVRVGYTF
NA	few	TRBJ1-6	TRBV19	TGTGCCAGTAGTCCGGGGCGCGGGGGGTCACCCCTCCACTTT	CASSPGRGGSPLHF
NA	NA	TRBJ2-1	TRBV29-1	TGCAGCGTCGCGGCTGGAACTTACAATGAGCAGTTCTTC	CSVAAGTYNEQFF
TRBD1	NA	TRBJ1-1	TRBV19	TGTGCCAGTAATCTCCGGACAGGGGGAACTGAAGCTTTCTTT	CASNLRTGGTEAFF
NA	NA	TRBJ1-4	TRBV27	TGTGCCAGCAGTCCCGGACTTGCAACTAATGAAAAACTGTTTTTT	CASSPGLATNEKLFF
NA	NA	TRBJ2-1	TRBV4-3	TGCGCCAGCAGCCATAGCGACTCCTACAATGAGCAGTTCTTC	CASSHSDSYNEQFF
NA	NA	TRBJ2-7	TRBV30	TGTGCCTGGAGTAGTGGTATGGGTTCCGAGCAGTACTTC	CAWSSGMGSEQYF
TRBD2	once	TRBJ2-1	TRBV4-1	TGCGCCAGCAGCCAAGGGTGGAGCGGGGGGGTTGAGCAGTTCTTC	CASSQGWSGGVEQFF
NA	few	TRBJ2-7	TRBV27	TGTGCCAGCCCCGTCAGCTTAAACAGGGATCGGGTCGAGGACGTGACCTACGAGCAGTACTTC	CASPVSLNRDRVEDVTYEQYF
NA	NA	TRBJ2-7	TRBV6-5	TGTGCCAGCAGTTACGCCATAGGGGTCTACGAGCAGTACTTC	CASSYAIGVYEQYF
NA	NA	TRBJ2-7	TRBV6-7	TGTGCCAGCAGTTACAGCCATTATAAGGTATACTACGAGCAGTACTTC	CASSYSHYKVYYEQYF
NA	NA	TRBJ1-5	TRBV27	TGTGCCAGCAGTTTATCCCTCGGAGGGGGTCAGCCCCAGCATTTT	CASSLSLGGGQPQHF
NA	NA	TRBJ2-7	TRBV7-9	TGTGCCAGCAGCTTAGGGCTTGACGAGCAGTACTTC	CASSLGLDEQYF
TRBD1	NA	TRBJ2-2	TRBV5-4	TGTGCCAGCAGCATGGACAGGGGGTCGAACACCGGGGAGCTGTTTTTT	CASSMDRGSNTGELFF
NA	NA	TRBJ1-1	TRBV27	TGTGCCAGCAAGTGGGGGAACACTGAAGCTTTCTTT	CASKWGNTEAFF
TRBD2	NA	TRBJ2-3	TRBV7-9	TGTGCCAGCAGTGGCGCGGGAGGGCCGGGAGATACGCAGTATTTT	CASSGAGGPGDTQYF
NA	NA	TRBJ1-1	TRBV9	TGTGCCAGCAGCGTATCAGGTTTAACTGAAGCTTTCTTT	CASSVSGLTEAFF
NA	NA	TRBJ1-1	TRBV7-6	TGTGCCAGCAGCTCGAGGACGAGGGCGAACACTGAAGCTTTCTTT	CASSSRTRANTEAFF
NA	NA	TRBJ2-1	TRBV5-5	TGTGCCAGCAGCCGGGACGACAGGTTTCATGAGCAGTTCTTC	CASSRDDRFHEQFF
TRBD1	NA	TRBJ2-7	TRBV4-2	TGTGCCAGCAGCCCCTCGACAGGGGGCGGAAGCTACGAGCAGTACTTC	CASSPSTGGGSYEQYF
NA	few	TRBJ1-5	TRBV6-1	TGTGCCAGCAGTGACCAGGGGATACGATATACAAGCAATCAGCCCCAGCATTTT	CASSDQGIRYTSNQPQHF
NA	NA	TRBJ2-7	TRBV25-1	TGTGCCAGCAGTCCGAGCCGGAGGGGGTACTACGAGCAGTACTTC	CASSPSRRGYYEQYF
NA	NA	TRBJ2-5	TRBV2	TGTGCCAGCAGTGATGTGAGGGGACATTTAGAGGAGACCCAGTACTTC	CASSDVRGHLEETQYF
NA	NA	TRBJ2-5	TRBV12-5	TGTGCTAGTGGTTTGAAAGAGGTTGAGACCCAGTACTTC	CASGLKEVETQYF
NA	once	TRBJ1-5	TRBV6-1	TGTGCCAGCAGGTTGAGGCAGGGAGGGAGGCCCCAGCATTTT	CASRLRQGGRPQHF
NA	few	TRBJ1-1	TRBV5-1	TGCGCCAGCAGCGTGGGGGTTAACACTGAAGCTTTCTTT	CASSVGVNTEAFF
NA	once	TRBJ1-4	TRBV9	TGTGCCAGCAGCTCATTCCATGAAAAACTGTTTTTT	CASSSFHEKLFF
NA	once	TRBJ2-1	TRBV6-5	TGTGCCAGCAGTACCCGCCGGGAGCAGTTCTTC	CASSTRREQFF
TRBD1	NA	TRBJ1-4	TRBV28	TGTGCCACCTCGACAGGGGGGGATGAAAAACTGTTTTTT	CATSTGGDEKLFF
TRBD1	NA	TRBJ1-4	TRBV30	TGTGCCTGGGCCAAGGGGGCGGTCGAAAAACTGTTTTTT	CAWAKGAVEKLFF
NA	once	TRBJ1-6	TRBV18	TGTGCCAGCTCACCAGAGCGGGGGTCCCTCCACTTT	CASSPERGSLHF
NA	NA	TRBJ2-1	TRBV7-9	TGTGCCAGCAGCTTAGAGGGGGCGGGGTTAGCGGCTAATGAGCAGTTCTTC	CASSLEGAGLAANEQFF
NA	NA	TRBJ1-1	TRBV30	TGTGCCTGGAGTGTAGGGTTTAACACTGAAGCTTTCTTT	CAWSVGFNTEAFF
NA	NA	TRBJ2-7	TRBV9	TGTGCCAGCAGCGTACCTACGGCGGACGAGCAGTACTTC	CASSVPTADEQYF
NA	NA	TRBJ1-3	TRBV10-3	TGTGCCATCAGTGCCGGGGAAAGAAACACCATATATTTT	CAISAGERNTIYF